A single T cell receptor beta chain is shown here with its context. It has no known antigen specificity. There are no base qualities to consult, and no much larger clone falls within one base. This sample was taken from a study of CD4 T cells in relation to SARS-CoV-2 and coronaviruses (dated by TCRdb to about 2021). Context from the whole study: Across all 12 patients in the full convalescent cohort, ages ranged from roughly 20 to 72 years, with a median of 38. The roughly twelve convalescent patients included 8 males and 4 females; two subjects were Hispanic. Using patient-derived lymphoblastoid cell lines, the shared crossreactive spike epitopes were mapped to their HLA restriction. A different TCR-beta assay, based on Illumina, was used to sequence expansion assays from other donors in the study. The Adaptive Biotechnologies TCR-sequencing kit was used for samples from a few pre-COVID donors and for the naive versus memory experiments, whereas the other data were Illumina-based. The study assessed, at the TCR clonotype level, memory CD4+ T cell crossreactivity between SARS-CoV-2 and common cold coronavirus spike proteins. General study outcomes and caveats: Memory CD4+ clonotypes crossrecognizing SARS-CoV-2 and at least one common cold coronavirus spike were found in 50% to 80% of donors. No donor contributed both pre-pandemic and post-infection samples, which limited tracing the source of pre-existing responses. The study was constrained by small numbers of patients and of tested TCRs. Since the crossreactivity analysis centred on spike protein, crossreactivity against other viral proteins was not assessed. Sequencing naive versus memory cells indicated that the assay picks up memory recall responses, not primary responses primed during culture. Compared with monoreactive clones, crossreactive clones had significantly weaker SARS-CoV-2-driven expansion, a result consistent with antigenic imprinting.

DNA from uncultured naive and memory CD4+ T cells underwent immunoSEQ TCR-beta sequencing at deep resolution. Processing in the source paper ran as follows. Preprocessing removed nonproductive sequences and CDR3s not starting with C, not ending with F or W, or shorter than 7 amino acids. Cultured and uncultured naive and memory CD4+ repertoires were searched for CDR3s previously identified as spike- and CEF-reactive. Pairwise Levenshtein distance, computed with the stringdist R package after three terminal residues were trimmed from each end, was used as the measure of CDR3 homology. The immuneACCESS repertoire file appears here via TCRdb, limited to in-frame rearrangements. These files lack a portion of the clones; in checked studies, under half of the deficit traces to unresolved V genes, and the cause of the others is not known. D and trimming were read from the DNA, whereas the V and J calls and clone size are those reported in that table. A total of more than 9,000 clones appear in this sample, about nine tenths of them only once. Roughly 2.3% of the sample is taken by the ten largest.

To separate naive from memory CD4+ T cells, cryopreserved PBMCs first underwent CD4 enrichment and then EasySep naive CD4+ T cell enrichment. Ficoll-Paque PLUS gradient centrifugation was used to isolate PBMCs from leukapheresis product or whole blood. PBMCs were either cryopreserved at -140 degrees C or used fresh in the expansion assay. The QIAamp Micro DNA Kit was used to extract genomic DNA from the CD4+ T cells. The CDR3 spans 15 residues, from the cysteine through the phenylalanine. The entry retains the CDR3 DNA only, 45 bases that are in frame from base 1. CDR1 SEHNR and CDR2 FQNEAQ are derived from the germline V gene (reference sequence). V was cut back by 4 bases and J by 8 bases, leaving a gap of 18 bases between them.

This sequence originates from an adult with COVID-19. Rearrangement joined TRBV7-9 to TRBJ1-5, with no confident D gene call. Sequenced input: naive CD4+ T cells from PBMCs. The cell subset or site label, as the study defines it: naive CD4+ T cells isolated by negative enrichment. The CDR3 protein: CASSSETPGEKPQHF. Read as DNA, the sequence is TGTGCCAGCAGCTCGGAAACCCCGGGAGAGAAGCCCCAGCATTTT.